These 5 T cell receptor beta chains originate from one sample sequenced in a study of cytomegalovirus exposure and HLA in healthy donors. It was with 60 Vbeta and 13 Jbeta primers that the PCR ran. Only in-frame clones appear in the TCRdb table, and some are missing; sequencing was by immunoSEQ multiplex PCR. Found here are 140,000 to 150,000 clones, around 80% of them singletons; the top ten hold around 2.5%. The sequenced sample consisted of PBMCs. These receptors were obtained from a boy younger than 10 in good health and CMV-seronegative.

Concerning this clone: Relative to the germline gene, one junction end is altered; a read error may explain this. The rearrangement joins TRBV7-9 to TRBJ1-1; 10 bases line up with TRBD1. Germline-derived CDR1 and CDR2 are SEHNR and FQNEAQ (reference sequence). This CDR3 is built from 17 residues. The CDR3 bases are TGTTCCAGCAGCTCGACAGGGGGCGAGTTTTGGCACACTGAAGCTTTCTTT. The encoded protein is CSSSSTGGEFWHTEAFF.

Regarding this clone: Other DNA sequences in the same sample also yield this CDR3. The chain employs TRBV9 and TRBJ2-3; D might be TRBD1 (5 bases). Germline CDR1 is SGDLS and CDR2 is YYNGEE. V was shortened by 0 bases and J by 0 bases, with 5 bases between the two germline ends. This CDR3 is built from 14 residues. The CDR3: CASSVGQSTDTQYF. CDR3 in DNA: TGTGCCAGCAGCGTAGGACAGAGCACAGATACGCAGTATTTT.

The chain links TRBV6-5 to TRBJ1-2; 11 nucleotides agree with TRBD1. Germline V gene sequence: CDR1 MNHEY, CDR2 SVGAGI. The J segment lost 7 bases and the V segment lost 2 bases, leaving 9 bases of the junction unmatched. This CDR3 spans 16 amino acids. The CDR3 spells CASSYAPVGQGGGYTF. In nucleotides, the CDR3 is TGTGCCAGCAGTTACGCCCCGGTGGGACAGGGGGGTGGCTACACCTTC.

The chain recombines TRBV7-8 with TRBJ2-5; 7 bases map to TRBD2. The DNA matches TRBJ2-7 better at its end, which makes the J call doubtful. The CDR3 has 15 amino acids. Germline loops: CDR1 SGHVS, CDR2 FQNEAQ. The CDR3 loop reads CASSLLERGTYEQYF. The CDR3 DNA follows: TGTGCCAGCAGCTTACTCGAGCGGGGAACCTACGAGCAGTACTTC.

The chain joins TRBV19 to TRBJ2-1; TRBD2 aligns across 9 bases. The ends lost 7 bases at V and 6 bases at J; junction bases unmatched: 10. The CDR3 sequence is 15 residues long. Germline CDR1 LNHDA, CDR2 SQIVND (reference sequence). CDR3 sequence: CASTSRREGGNEQFF. CDR3 in DNA: TGTGCCAGTACCAGTCGGCGGGAGGGGGGCAATGAGCAGTTCTTC.